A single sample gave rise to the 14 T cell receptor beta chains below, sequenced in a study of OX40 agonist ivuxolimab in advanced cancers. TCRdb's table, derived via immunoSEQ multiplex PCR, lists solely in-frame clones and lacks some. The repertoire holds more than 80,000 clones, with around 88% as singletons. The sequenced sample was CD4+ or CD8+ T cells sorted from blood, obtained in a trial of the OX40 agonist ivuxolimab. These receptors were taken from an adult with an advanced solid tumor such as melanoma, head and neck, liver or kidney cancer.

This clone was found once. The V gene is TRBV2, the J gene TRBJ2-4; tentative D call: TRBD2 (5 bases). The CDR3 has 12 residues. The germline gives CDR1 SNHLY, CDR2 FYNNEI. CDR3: CAATSGSAIQYF. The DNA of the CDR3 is TGTGCGGCCACAAGTGGGAGCGCCATTCAGTACTTC.

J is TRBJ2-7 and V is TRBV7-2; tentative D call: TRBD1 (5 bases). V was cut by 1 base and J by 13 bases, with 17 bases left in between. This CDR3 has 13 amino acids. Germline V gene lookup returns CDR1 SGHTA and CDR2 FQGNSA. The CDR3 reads CASSLEWQGPPYF. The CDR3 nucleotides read TGTGCCAGCAGCTTAGAATGGCAGGGCCCTCCTTACTTC.

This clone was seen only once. The CDR3 DNA reads as TGTGCCAGTAGTATAGATCTATGGGGGACAGGGAATCAGCCCCAGCATTTT. Translated: CASSIDLWGTGNQPQHF. The chain joins TRBV19 to TRBJ1-5; 9 bases agree with TRBD1. V lost 0 bases, J lost 4 bases, and 7 bases stayed unmatched. Germline CDR1 is LNHDA and CDR2 is SQIVND (reference sequence). There are 17 residues in the CDR3.

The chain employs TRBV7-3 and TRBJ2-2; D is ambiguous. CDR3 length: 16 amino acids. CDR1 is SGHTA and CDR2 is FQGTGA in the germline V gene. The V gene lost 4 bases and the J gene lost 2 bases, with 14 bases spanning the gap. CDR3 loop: CASSSRSSRNTGELFF. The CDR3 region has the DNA TGTGCCAGCAGCTCTCGGTCCAGCCGAAACACCGGGGAGCTGTTTTTT.

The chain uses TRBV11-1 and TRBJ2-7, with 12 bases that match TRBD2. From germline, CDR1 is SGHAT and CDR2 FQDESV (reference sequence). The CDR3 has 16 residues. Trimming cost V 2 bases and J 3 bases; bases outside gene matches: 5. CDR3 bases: TGTGCCAGCAGCTTACAACTAGCGGGAGGAAGCTACGAGCAGTACTTC. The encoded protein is CASSLQLAGGSYEQYF.

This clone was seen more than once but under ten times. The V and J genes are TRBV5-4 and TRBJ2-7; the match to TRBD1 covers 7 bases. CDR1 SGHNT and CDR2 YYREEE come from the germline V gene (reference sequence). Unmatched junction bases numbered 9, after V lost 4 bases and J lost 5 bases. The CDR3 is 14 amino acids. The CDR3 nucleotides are TGTGCCAGCAGCAAGGACAGGTGGTCGGACGAGCAGTACTTC. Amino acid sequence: CASSKDRWSDEQYF.

The CDR3 DNA is TGTGCCAGCATCCTGGGACTAGCGGGAGTCAATGAGCAGTTCTTC. It yields the protein CASILGLAGVNEQFF. The chain recombines TRBV2 with TRBJ2-1; 14 nucleotides line up with TRBD2. V shed 7 bases, J shed 6 bases, and the junction held 5 bases outside the gene matches. Germline loops: CDR1 SNHLY, CDR2 FYNNEI. The CDR3 spans 15 residues. Full variable domain (rest looked up from reference TRBV2 and TRBJ2-1): EPEVTQTPSHQVTQMGQEVILRCVPISNHLYFYWYRQILGQKVEFLVSFYNNEISEKSEIFDDQFSVERPDGSNFTLKIRSTKLEDSAMYFCASILGLAGVNEQFFGPGTRLTVL.

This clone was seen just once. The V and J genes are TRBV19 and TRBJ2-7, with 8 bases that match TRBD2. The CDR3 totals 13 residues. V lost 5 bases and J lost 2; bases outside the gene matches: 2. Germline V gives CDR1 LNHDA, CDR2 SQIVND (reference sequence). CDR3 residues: CASSGRGAYEQYF. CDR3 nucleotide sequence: TGTGCCAGTAGTGGGCGGGGGGCCTACGAGCAGTACTTC.

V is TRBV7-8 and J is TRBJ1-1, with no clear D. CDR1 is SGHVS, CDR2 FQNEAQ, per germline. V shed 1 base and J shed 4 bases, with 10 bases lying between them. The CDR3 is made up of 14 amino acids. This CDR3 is CASSLEPLSTEAFF. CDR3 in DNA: TGTGCCAGCAGCTTAGAACCCTTGTCCACTGAAGCTTTCTTT.

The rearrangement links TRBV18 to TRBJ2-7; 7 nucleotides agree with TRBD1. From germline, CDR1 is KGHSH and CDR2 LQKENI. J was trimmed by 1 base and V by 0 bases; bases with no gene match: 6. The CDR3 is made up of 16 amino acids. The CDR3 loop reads CASSPPGTVTSYEQYF. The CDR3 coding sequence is TGTGCCAGCTCACCACCCGGGACAGTCACGTCCTACGAGCAGTACTTC. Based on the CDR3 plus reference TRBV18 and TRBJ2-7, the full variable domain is NAGVMQNPRHLVRRRGQEARLRCSPMKGHSHVYWYRQLPEEGLKFMVYLQKENIIDESGMPKERFSAEFPKEGPSILRIQQVVRGDSAAYFCASSPPGTVTSYEQYFGPGTRLTVT.

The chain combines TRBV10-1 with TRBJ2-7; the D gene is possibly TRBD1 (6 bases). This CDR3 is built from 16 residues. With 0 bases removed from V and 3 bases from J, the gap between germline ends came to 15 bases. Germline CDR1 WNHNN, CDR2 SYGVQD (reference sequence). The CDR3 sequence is CASSESVGTTVYEQYF. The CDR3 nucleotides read TGCGCCAGCAGTGAGTCGGTCGGGACAACCGTCTACGAGCAGTACTTC.

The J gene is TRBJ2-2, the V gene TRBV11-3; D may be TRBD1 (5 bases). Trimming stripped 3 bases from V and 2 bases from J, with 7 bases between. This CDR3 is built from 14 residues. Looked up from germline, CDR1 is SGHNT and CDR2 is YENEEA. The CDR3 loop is CASSFDSNTGELFF. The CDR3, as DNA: TGTGCCAGCAGCTTCGACAGCAACACCGGGGAGCTGTTTTTT. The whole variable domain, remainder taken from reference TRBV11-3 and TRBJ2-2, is EAGVVQSPRYKIIEKKQPVAFWCNPISGHNTLYWYLQNLGQGPELLIRYENEEAVDDSQLPKDRFSAERLKGVDSTLKIQPAELGDSAVYLCASSFDSNTGELFFGEGSRLTVL.

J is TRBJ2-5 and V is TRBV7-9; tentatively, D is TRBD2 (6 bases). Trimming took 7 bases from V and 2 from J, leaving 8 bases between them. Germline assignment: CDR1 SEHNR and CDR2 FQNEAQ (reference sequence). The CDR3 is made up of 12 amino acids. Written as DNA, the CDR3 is TGTGCCAGCATCAGCGGGCAAGAGACCCAGTACTTC. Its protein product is CASISGQETQYF. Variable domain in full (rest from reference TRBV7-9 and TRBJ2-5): DTGVSQNPRHKITKRGQNVTFRCDPISEHNRLYWYRQTLGQGPEFLTYFQNEAQLEKSRLLSDRFSAERPKGSFSTLEIQRTEQGDSAMYLCASISGQETQYFGPGTRLLVL.

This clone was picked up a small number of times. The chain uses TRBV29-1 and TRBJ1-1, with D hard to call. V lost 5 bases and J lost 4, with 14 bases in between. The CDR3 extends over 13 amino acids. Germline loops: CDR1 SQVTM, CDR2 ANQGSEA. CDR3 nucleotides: TGCAGCGTTCGCAAGACATTTCCCACTGAAGCTTTCTTT. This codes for CSVRKTFPTEAFF.